The entry below describes one T cell receptor beta chain. The antigen is unknown. The data belong to a study of cytomegalovirus exposure and HLA in healthy donors. About the study: The same platform was used for the 100 to 150 validation repertoires and the approximately 670 first-cohort repertoires, a later analysis reported.

Donors came from a validation cohort of about 120 subjects, distinct from the first 666-subject cohort. General study results and limits: Rarity held for most TCR sequences, but there were some public TCRs that occurred in many donors. Researchers counted around 160 TCR beta chains as cytomegalovirus-associated.

Assay: immunoSEQ multiplex PCR; the TCRdb copy retains only in-frame clones and omits some. The data contain more than 250,000 clones, just over 85% of them singletons. The TCR was taken from a woman aged 18-29 years in good health and CMV-seronegative. What was sequenced was PBMCs.

The CDR3 region has the DNA TGTGCCAGCAGCCCAAACCAGGGGGCGAGCGGCTACACCTTC. Encoded protein: CASSPNQGASGYTF. This sequence joins TRBV7-3 and TRBJ1-2, with TRBD1 matching over 8 bases. With 5 bases clipped from V and 8 bases from J, the junction kept 10 bases outside the gene matches. Per the germline V gene, CDR1 is SGHTA and CDR2 is FQGTGA. This CDR3 contains 14 residues.